This T cell receptor beta chain originates from a study of T cells in Graves' hyperthyroidism and ophthalmopathy. Ophthalmopathy cases met thresholds of Clinical Activity Score at least 3, NOSPECS grade at least 4 and duration under 3 months. The study excluded patients with uncontrolled infection, other autoimmune disease, pregnancy or lactation. The CDR3 contains 13 residues. V lost 7 bases to trimming and J lost 2 bases, with 11 bases between them. CDR1 is SNHLY and CDR2 is FYNNEI in the germline V gene. The table lists this clonotype with many counts. What it recognizes is unknown. Template material for amplifying TCR beta CDR3 regions consisted of RNA transcripts. The TCR CDR3 first-round RT-PCR relied on the HTBI primer set. TCRdb reanalysed the multiplex PCR reads using MiXCR and keeps one entry per CDR3 protein. The sample contains 400,000 or so distinct CDR3 sequences, 13% to 15% of which appear only once.

The study, taken as a whole, reports: In blood, most of the thyroid clonotypes expanded above 0.001 were also present. Ophthalmopathy and stable hyperthyroidism were separated by a 13 V-J model.

The chain employs TRBV2 and TRBJ2-5, with D uncertain. The clonotype was recovered from a woman in her sixties with Graves' ophthalmopathy. Sequencing used blood. The CDR3 loop reads CASNKGEQETQYF. In DNA form, the CDR3 reads TGTGCCAGCAACAAGGGTGAACAAGAGACCCAGTACTTC.